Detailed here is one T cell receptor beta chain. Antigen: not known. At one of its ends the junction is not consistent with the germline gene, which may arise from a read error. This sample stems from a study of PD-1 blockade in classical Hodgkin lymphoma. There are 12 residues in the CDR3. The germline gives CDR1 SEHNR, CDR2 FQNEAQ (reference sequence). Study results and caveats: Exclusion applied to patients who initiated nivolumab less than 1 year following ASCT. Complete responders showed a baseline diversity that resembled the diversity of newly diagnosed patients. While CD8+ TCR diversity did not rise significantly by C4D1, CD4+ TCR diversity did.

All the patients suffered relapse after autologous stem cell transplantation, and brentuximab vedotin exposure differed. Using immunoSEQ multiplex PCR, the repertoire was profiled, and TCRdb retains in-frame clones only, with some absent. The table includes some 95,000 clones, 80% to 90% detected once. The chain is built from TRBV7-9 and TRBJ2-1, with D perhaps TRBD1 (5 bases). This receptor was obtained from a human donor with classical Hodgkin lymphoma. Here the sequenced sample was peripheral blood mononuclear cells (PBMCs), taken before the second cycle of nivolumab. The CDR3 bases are TGTGCCAGCAGCCAAGAGACAGTCGGCGCAGTCTTC. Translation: CASSQETVGAVF.